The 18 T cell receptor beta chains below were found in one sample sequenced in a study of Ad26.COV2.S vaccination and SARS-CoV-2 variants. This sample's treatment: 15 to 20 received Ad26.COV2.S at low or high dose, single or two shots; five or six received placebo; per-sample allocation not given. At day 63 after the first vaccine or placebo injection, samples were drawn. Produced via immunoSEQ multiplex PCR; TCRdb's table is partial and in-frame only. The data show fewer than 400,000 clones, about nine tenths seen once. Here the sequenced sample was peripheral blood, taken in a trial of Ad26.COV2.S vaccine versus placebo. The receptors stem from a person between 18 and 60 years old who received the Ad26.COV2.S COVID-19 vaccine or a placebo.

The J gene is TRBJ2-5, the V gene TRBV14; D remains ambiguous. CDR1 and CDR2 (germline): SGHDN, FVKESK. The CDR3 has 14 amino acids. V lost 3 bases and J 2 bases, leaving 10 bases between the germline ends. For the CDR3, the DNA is TGTGCCAGCAGCCATAGGAGCTTACAAGAGACCCAGTACTTC. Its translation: CASSHRSLQETQYF.

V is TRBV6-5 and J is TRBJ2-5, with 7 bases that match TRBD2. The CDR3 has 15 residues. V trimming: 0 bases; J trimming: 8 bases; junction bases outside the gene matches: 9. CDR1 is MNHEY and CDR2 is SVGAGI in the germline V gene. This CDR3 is CASSYSELAATTQYF. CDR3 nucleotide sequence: TGTGCCAGCAGTTACTCGGAGCTAGCGGCCACCACCCAGTACTTC.

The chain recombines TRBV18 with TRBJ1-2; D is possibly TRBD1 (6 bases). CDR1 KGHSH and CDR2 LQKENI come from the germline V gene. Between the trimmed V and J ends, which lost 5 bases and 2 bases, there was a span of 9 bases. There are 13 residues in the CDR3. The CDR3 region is CASSFDRNYGYTF. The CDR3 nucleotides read TGTGCCAGCTCATTTGACAGGAACTATGGCTACACCTTC. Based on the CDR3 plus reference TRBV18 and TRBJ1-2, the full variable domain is NAGVMQNPRHLVRRRGQEARLRCSPMKGHSHVYWYRQLPEEGLKFMVYLQKENIIDESGMPKERFSAEFPKEGPSILRIQQVVRGDSAAYFCASSFDRNYGYTFGSGTRLTVV.

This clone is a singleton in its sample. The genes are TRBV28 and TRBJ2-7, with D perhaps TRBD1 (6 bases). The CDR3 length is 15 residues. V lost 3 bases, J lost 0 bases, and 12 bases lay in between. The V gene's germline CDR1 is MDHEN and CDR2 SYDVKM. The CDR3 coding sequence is TGTGCCAGCAGTTTTTGGACAGACAGCTCCTACGAGCAGTACTTC. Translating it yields CASSFWTDSSYEQYF. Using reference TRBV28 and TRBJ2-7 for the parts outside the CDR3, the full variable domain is DVKVTQSSRYLVKRTGEKVFLECVQDMDHENMFWYRQDPGLGLRLIYFSYDVKMKEKGDIPEGYSVSREKKERFSLILESASTNQTSMYLCASSFWTDSSYEQYFGPGTRLTVT.

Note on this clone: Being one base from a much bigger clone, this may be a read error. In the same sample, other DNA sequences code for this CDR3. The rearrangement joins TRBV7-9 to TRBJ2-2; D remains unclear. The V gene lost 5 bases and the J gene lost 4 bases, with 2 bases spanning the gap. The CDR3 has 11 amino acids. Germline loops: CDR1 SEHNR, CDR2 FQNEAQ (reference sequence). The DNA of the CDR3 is TGTGCCAGCAGCCTCACCGGGGAGCTGTTTTTT. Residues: CASSLTGELFF.

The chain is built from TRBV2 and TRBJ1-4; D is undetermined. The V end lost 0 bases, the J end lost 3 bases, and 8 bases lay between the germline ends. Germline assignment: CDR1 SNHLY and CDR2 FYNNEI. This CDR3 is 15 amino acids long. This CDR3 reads CASSEAVWANEKLFF. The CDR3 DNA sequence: TGTGCCAGCAGTGAAGCTGTGTGGGCTAATGAAAAACTGTTTTTT.

The CDR3 DNA sequence: TGTGCCAGCAGTTCCCTCGGACTAGCGGGAGGACCCCATCCAGAGCAGTACTTC. Encoded protein: CASSSLGLAGGPHPEQYF. The rearrangement links TRBV6-2 or TRBV6-3 to TRBJ2-7, with TRBD2 identical over 14 bases. The CDR3 is made up of 18 amino acids. Trimming took 4 bases from V and 7 from J; bases not matched to a gene: 15. Germline V gene lookup returns CDR1 MNHEY and CDR2 SVGEGT.

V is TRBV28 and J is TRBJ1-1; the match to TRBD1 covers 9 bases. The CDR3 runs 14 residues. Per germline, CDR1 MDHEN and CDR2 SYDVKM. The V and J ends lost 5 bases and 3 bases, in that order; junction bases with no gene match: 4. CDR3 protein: CASSIGQGHTEAFF. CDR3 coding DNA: TGTGCCAGCAGTATCGGACAGGGGCACACTGAAGCTTTCTTT.

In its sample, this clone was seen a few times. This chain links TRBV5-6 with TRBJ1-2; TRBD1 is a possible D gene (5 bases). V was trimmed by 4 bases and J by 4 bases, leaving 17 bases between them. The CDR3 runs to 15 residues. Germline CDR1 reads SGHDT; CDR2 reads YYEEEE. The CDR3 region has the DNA TGTGCCAGCAGCCGACCACTTGGGACCTCCTATGGCTACACCTTC. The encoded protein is CASSRPLGTSYGYTF.

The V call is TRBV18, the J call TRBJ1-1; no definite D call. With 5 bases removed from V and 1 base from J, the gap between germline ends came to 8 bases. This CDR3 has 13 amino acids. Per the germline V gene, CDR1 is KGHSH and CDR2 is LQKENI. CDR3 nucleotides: TGTGCCAGCTCAACCAACTCGAACACTGAAGCTTTCTTT. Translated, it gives CASSTNSNTEAFF.

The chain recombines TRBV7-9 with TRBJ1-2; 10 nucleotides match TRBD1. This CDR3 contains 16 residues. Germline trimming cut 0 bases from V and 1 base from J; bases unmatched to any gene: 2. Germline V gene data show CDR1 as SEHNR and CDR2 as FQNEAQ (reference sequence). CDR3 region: CASSLAGTGVNYGYTF. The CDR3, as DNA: TGTGCCAGCAGCTTAGCCGGGACAGGGGTTAACTATGGCTACACCTTC.

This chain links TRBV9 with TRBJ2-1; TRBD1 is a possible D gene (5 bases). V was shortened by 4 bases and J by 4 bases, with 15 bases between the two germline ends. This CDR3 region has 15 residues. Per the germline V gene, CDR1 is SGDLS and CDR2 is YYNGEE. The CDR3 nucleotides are TGTGCCAGCAGCCCATCGACAGAACCATACAATGAGCAGTTCTTC. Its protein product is CASSPSTEPYNEQFF.

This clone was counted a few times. CDR3 DNA: TGTGCCAGCAGCTCGGTCTGGTATCAGGGGCTGAACACTGAAGCTTTCTTT. Translated: CASSSVWYQGLNTEAFF. The chain has TRBV5-5 and TRBJ1-1, with TRBD1 as a possible D gene (6 bases). Per germline, CDR1 SGHKS and CDR2 YYEKEE (reference sequence). The CDR3 loop spans 17 amino acids. The germline V and J ends were trimmed by 3 bases and 0 bases, with 18 bases remaining between them. Combining the CDR3 with reference TRBV5-5 and TRBJ1-1 gives the whole variable domain DAGVTQSPTHLIKTRGQQVTLRCSPISGHKSVSWYQQVLGQGPQFIFQYYEKEERGRGNFPDRFSARQFPNYSSELNVNALLLGDSALYLCASSSVWYQGLNTEAFFGQGTRLTVV.

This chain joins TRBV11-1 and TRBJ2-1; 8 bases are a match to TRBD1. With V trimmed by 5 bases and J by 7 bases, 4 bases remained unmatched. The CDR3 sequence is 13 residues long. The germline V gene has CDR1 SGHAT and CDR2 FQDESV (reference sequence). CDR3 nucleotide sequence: TGTGCCAGCAGCGCGCAGGGGGCGAATGAGCAGTTCTTC. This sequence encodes CASSAQGANEQFF. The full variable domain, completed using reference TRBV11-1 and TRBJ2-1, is EAEVAQSPRYKITEKSQAVAFWCDPISGHATLYWYRQILGQGPELLVQFQDESVVDDSQLPKDRFSAERLKGVDSTLKIQPAELGDSAMYLCASSAQGANEQFFGPGTRLTVL.

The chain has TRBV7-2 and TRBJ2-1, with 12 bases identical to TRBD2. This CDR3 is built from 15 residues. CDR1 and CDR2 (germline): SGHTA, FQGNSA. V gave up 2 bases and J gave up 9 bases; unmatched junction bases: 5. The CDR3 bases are TGTGCCAGCAGCTTATCGGCTAGCGGGAGGGGTGAGCAGTTCTTC. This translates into CASSLSASGRGEQFF.

The CDR3 region is CASSLGSGRAYEQFF. The CDR3 nucleotides are TGTGCCAGCAGCTTAGGTAGCGGGAGGGCTTATGAGCAGTTCTTC. This chain uses TRBV7-2 with TRBJ2-1, with 11 bases aligning to TRBD2. Trimming cost V 1 base and J 8 bases; bases outside gene matches: 4. From germline, CDR1 is SGHTA and CDR2 FQGNSA. The CDR3 contains 15 residues.

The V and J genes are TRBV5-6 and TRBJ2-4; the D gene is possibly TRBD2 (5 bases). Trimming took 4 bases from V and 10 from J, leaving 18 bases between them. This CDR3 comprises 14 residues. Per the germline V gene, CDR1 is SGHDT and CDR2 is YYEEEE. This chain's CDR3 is CASSPGTSKWIQYF. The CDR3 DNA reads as TGTGCCAGCAGCCCGGGAACGTCGAAATGGATTCAGTACTTC.

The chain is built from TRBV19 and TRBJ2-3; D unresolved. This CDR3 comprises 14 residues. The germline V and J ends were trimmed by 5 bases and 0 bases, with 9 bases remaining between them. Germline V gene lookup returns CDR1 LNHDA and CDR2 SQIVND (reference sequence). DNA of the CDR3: TGTGCCAGTAGTGCGAGCAGGAGCACAGATACGCAGTATTTT. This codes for CASSASRSTDTQYF.